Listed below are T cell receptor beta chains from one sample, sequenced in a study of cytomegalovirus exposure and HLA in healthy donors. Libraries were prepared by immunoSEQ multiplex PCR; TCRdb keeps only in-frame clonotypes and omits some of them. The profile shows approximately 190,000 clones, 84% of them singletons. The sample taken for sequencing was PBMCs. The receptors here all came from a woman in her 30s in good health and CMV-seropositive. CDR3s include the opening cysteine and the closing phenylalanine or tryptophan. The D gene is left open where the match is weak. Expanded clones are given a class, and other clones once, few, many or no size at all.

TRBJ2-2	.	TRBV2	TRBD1	TGTGCCAGCAGTGCCGTCGGACAGGGGGCGACCCCGGAGCTGTTTTTT	CASSAVGQGATPELFF
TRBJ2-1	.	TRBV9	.	TGTGCCAGCAGCGAGAGCGGGCTAGCGCCCGAGCAGTTCTTC	CASSESGLAPEQFF
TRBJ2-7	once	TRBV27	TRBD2	TGTGCCAGCAGTTCCTTCGGGAGGGCCCACGAGCAGTACTTC	CASSSFGRAHEQYF
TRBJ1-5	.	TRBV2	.	TGTGCCAGCTGCCGACAGGAACTGTCTAATCAGCCCCAGCATTTT	CASCRQELSNQPQHF
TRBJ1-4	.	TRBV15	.	TGTGCCACCAGCAGAGTTCCAGGGGCTAATGAAAAACTGTTTTTT	CATSRVPGANEKLFF
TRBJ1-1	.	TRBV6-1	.	TGTGCCAGCAGAACGACAGGGAACACTGAAGCTTTCTTT	CASRTTGNTEAFF
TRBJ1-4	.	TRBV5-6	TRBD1	TGTGCCAGCAGCTTGGACAGGGGACGCGGCACTAATGAAAAACTGTTTTTT	CASSLDRGRGTNEKLFF
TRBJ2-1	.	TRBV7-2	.	TGTGCCAGCAGCTTAGTCCGAGACAATGAGCAGTTCTTC	CASSLVRDNEQFF
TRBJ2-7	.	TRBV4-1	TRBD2	TGCGCCAGCAGCCAAGAAAGGGGGACTAGCGGAAAATACGAGCAGTACTTC	CASSQERGTSGKYEQYF
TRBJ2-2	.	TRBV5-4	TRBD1	TGTGCCAGCAGACAAGACAGGGGTTCCACCGGGGAGCTGTTTTTT	CASRQDRGSTGELFF
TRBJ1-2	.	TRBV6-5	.	TGTGCCAGCAGTTACTCCTTTTTCTATGGCTACACCTTC	CASSYSFFYGYTF
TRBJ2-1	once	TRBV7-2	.	TGTGCCAGCAGCTTAACCTACGCCGGCTACAATGAGCAGTTCTTC	CASSLTYAGYNEQFF
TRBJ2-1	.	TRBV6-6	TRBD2	TGTGCCAGCAGCACTAGCGGAAGCTCCTACAATGAGCAGTTCTTC	CASSTSGSSYNEQFF
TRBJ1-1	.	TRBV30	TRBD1	TGTGCCTGGAGTAAGACAGGGGGGAACACTGAAGCTTTCTTT	CAWSKTGGNTEAFF
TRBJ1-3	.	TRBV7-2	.	TGTGCCAGCAGTCTTACAGGGAACTCTGGAAACACCATATATTTT	CASSLTGNSGNTIYF
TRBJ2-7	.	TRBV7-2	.	TGTGCCAGCAGCAACGCAGGGAACGGCGGCTACGAGCAGTACTTC	CASSNAGNGGYEQYF
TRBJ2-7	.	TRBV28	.	TGTGCCAGCAGTTTCCGACTAGGAGGTACCTACGAGCAGTACTTC	CASSFRLGGTYEQYF
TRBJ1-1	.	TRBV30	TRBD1	TGTGCCTGGAGTGTATTCGAACAGGGGATAAGCTTGAACACTGAAGCTTTCTTT	CAWSVFEQGISLNTEAFF
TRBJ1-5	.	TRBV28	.	TGTGCCAGCGCGGGACGGAGGACGGCCCAGCATTTT	CASAGRRTAQHF
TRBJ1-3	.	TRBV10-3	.	TGTGCCATCAGTGCAGGGGAAAACTACTCTGGAAACACCATATATTTT	CAISAGENYSGNTIYF
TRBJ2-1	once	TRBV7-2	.	TGTGCCAGCAGCTTAGCCCTATCGCTAAGCTCCTACAATGAGCAGTTCTTC	CASSLALSLSSYNEQFF
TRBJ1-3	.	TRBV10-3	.	TGTGCCATCAGTCCACGCCCCGGGAAATCAGGAAACACCATATATTTT	CAISPRPGKSGNTIYF
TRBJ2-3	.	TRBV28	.	TGTGCCAGCAGTAGTCGACTCCTAGGCCCTGATACGCAGTATTTT	CASSSRLLGPDTQYF